This entry lists 10 T cell receptor beta chains sequenced from one sample in a study of blood T cell repertoires in COVID-19. Method: immunoSEQ multiplex PCR; TCRdb's copy keeps in-frame clones and lacks some. The sample lists about 160,000 clones, approximately 91% occurring once. Specimen: peripheral blood. These TCRs come from a man aged 18 to 35 with acute or convalescent COVID-19.

The chain has TRBV5-1 and TRBJ2-7; possibly TRBD2 for D (6 bases). CDR1 SGHRS and CDR2 YFSETQ come from the germline V gene. This CDR3 has 15 residues. Trimming took 0 bases from V and 7 from J, leaving 17 bases between them. In DNA, the CDR3 is TGCGCCAGCAGCTTGGGCGGGACGGGGGTGGATGAGCAGTACTTC. Its protein is CASSLGGTGVDEQYF.

The rearrangement links TRBV7-2 to TRBJ1-2, with D perhaps TRBD1 (6 bases). CDR3 size: 16 residues. V was cut by 1 base and J by 7 bases, with 19 bases left in between. Germline V gene data show CDR1 as SGHTA and CDR2 as FQGNSA. The CDR3 loop is CASSLGGGDIVGGYTF. Written as DNA, the CDR3 is TGTGCCAGCAGCTTAGGAGGGGGGGACATAGTAGGTGGCTACACCTTC.

J is TRBJ2-1 and V is TRBV9; TRBD2 might be the D (5 bases). Germline V gene lookup returns CDR1 SGDLS and CDR2 YYNGEE. CDR3 length equals 13 residues. The V gene lost 2 bases and the J gene lost 10 bases, with 13 bases spanning the gap. CDR3 nucleotides: TGTGCCAGCAGCGTTGTTACTAGTTTGGAGCAGTTCTTC. It codes for CASSVVTSLEQFF.

The rearrangement links TRBV14 to TRBJ2-7; 8 bases align to TRBD1. The germline CDR1 and CDR2 sequences are SGHDN and FVKESK. This CDR3 region has 15 residues. The ends lost 5 bases at V and 5 bases at J; junction bases unmatched: 11. CDR3 sequence reads: CASSSYKTGVNEQYF. The CDR3 DNA reads as TGTGCCAGCAGCTCTTATAAGACAGGGGTAAACGAGCAGTACTTC.

This clone was recorded once. The CDR3 nucleotides read TGTGCCAGCAGCCCCCGGGACAGGGGAACTGAAGCTTTCTTT. Translated: CASSPRDRGTEAFF. The genes are TRBV5-6 and TRBJ1-1, with 10 positions matching TRBD1. V dropped 4 bases and J dropped 5; count of bases not matched to a gene: 5. CDR3 length: 14 residues. Germline V gives CDR1 SGHDT, CDR2 YYEEEE.

The chain uses TRBV24-1 and TRBJ2-7; the match to TRBD2 covers 12 bases. The CDR3 has 16 amino acids. V shed 4 bases and J 2 bases; nucleotides not matched to a gene: 5. The germline V gene has CDR1 KGHDR and CDR2 SFDVKD. CDR3 sequence reads: CATSDPSSGRAYEQYF. The DNA of the CDR3 is TGTGCCACCAGTGACCCTTCTAGCGGGAGGGCCTACGAGCAGTACTTC.

This chain connects TRBV7-8 to TRBJ1-2; no clear D. Germline V gene data show CDR1 as SGHVS and CDR2 as FQNEAQ. V shed 1 base and J shed 3 bases, with 9 bases lying between them. This CDR3 is 14 amino acids long. This CDR3 is CASSLESRDYGYTF. The DNA of the CDR3 is TGTGCCAGCAGCTTAGAAAGTCGAGACTATGGCTACACCTTC.

Only one count was recorded for this clone. The chain joins TRBV5-1 to TRBJ1-1; no definite D call. The V end lost 0 bases, the J end lost 4 bases, and 19 bases lay between the germline ends. The CDR3 length is 17 residues. Germline values: CDR1 SGHRS, CDR2 YFSETQ. The CDR3 here is CASSLGVVIRGSTEAFF. The CDR3 DNA reads as TGCGCCAGCAGCTTGGGGGTAGTGATTAGAGGTTCCACTGAAGCTTTCTTT.

The gene calls are TRBV6-2 or TRBV6-3 and TRBJ1-2, with D uncertain. This CDR3 has 15 amino acids. V lost 5 bases, J lost 8 bases, and 21 bases lay in between. In germline, CDR1 is MNHEY, CDR2 SVGEGT. The CDR3, as DNA: TGTGCCAGCAGTACGCCCACCGGAGCCACCTCGGGCTACACCTTC. Translating gives CASSTPTGATSGYTF.

This chain joins TRBV10-3 and TRBJ1-1; D gene ambiguous. Germline lookup yields CDR1 ENHRY and CDR2 SYGVKD. Trimming left V 3 bases short and J 4 bases short, with 12 bases between. This CDR3 region has 14 residues. In DNA, the CDR3 is TGTGCCATCAGTGAATCTGGCCTAGGCACTGAAGCTTTCTTT. Protein: CAISESGLGTEAFF.